The following is a T cell receptor beta chain sequence with its context. What it recognizes is unknown. Compared with germline, one end of the junction differs, possibly owing to a read error. The data are from a study of blood T cells in healthy people across ages. General study points: Nothing was known about donor CMV status, and this possibly confounded expanded clonotype changes. Older individuals had lower TCR beta diversity per million T cells (the decline was roughly linear).

This CDR3 contains 14 residues. Germline values: CDR1 MGHDK, CDR2 SYGVNS. A second PCR, run for about 7 to 12 cycles, used a sample-barcoded 5' primer plus a J-beta primer mix. Each of the samples gave a minimum of 2.5 million paired-end reads that contained CDR3. TCRdb processed the 5' RACE reads anew with MiXCR; each CDR3 protein has one entry. The sample has 800,000 or so distinct CDR3 sequences; 55% to 65% are singletons. The TCR was taken from a man aged 25-45 years in good health. The chain recombines TRBV25-1 with TRBJ1-1; the D gene is possibly TRBD1 (5 bases). Sequenced material: blood. The CDR3 sequence: CASGERGKNTEAFF. The CDR3 nucleotides are TGTGCCAGCGGTGAGAGGGGCAAAAACACTGAAGCTTTCTTT.